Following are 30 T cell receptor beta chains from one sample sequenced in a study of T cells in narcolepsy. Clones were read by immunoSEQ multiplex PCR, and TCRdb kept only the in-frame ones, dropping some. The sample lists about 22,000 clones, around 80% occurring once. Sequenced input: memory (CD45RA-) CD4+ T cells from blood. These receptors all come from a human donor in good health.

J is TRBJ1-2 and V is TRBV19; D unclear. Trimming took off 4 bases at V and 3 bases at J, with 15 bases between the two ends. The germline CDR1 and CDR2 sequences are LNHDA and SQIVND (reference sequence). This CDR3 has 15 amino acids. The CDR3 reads CASSSPRGGDYGYTF. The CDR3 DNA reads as TGTGCCAGTAGTAGCCCACGGGGTGGGGACTATGGCTACACCTTC.

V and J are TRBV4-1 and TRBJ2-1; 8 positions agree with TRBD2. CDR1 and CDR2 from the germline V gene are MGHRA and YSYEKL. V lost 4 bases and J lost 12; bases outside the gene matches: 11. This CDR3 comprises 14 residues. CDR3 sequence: CASSLDAGGLGQFF. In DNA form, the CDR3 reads TGCGCCAGCAGCCTAGACGCGGGGGGCCTGGGGCAGTTCTTC.

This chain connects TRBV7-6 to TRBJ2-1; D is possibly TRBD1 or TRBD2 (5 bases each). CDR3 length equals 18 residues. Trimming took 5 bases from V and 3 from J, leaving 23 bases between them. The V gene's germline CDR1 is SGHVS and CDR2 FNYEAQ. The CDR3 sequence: CASSLLGTGLLSYNEQFF. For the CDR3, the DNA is TGTGCCAGCAGCCTCTTGGGTACAGGACTCCTTAGCTACAATGAGCAGTTCTTC.

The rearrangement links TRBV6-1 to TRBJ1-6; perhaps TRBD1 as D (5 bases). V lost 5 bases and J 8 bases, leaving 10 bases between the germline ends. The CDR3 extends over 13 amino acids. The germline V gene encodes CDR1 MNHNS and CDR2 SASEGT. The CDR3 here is CASSWLGDSPLHF. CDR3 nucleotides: TGTGCCAGCAGTTGGCTAGGGGATTCACCCCTCCACTTT.

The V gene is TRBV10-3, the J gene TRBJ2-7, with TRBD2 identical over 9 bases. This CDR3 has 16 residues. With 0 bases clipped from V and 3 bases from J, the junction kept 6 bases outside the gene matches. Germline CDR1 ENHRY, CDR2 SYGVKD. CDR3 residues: CAISESALAGYYEQYF. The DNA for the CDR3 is TGTGCCATCAGTGAGTCGGCCCTAGCGGGGTACTACGAGCAGTACTTC.

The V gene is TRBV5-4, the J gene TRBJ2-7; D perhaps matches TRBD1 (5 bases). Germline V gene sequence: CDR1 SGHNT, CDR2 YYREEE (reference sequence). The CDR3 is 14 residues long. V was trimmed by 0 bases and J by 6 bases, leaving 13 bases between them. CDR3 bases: TGTGCCAGCAGCTTGGCCTCCAGGGCTGCCGAGCAGTACTTC. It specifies CASSLASRAAEQYF.

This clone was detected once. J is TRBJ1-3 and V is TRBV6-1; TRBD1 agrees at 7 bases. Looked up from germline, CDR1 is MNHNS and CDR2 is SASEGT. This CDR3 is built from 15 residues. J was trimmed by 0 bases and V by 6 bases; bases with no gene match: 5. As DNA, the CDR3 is TGTGCCAGCAGATTCGGACAGGCCTCTGGAAACACCATATATTTT. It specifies CASRFGQASGNTIYF.

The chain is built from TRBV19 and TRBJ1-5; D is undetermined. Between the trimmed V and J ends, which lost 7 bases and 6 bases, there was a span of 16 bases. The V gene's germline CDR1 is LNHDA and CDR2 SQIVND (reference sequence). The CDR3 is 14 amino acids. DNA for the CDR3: TGTGCCAGTAAATCCCTTGGAGTGGGTCAGCCCCAGCATTTT. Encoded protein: CASKSLGVGQPQHF.

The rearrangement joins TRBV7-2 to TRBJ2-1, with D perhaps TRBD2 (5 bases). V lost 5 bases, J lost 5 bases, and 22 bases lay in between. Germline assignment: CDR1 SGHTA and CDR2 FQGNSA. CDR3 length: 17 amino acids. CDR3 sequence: CASSRRAASPGHNEQFF. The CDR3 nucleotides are TGTGCCAGCAGCCGGCGGGCGGCATCCCCCGGCCACAATGAGCAGTTCTTC. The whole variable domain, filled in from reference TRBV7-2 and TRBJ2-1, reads GAGVSQSPSNKVTEKGKDVELRCDPISGHTALYWYRQSLGQGLEFLIYFQGNSAPDKSGLPSDRFSAERTGGSVSTLTIQRTQQEDSAVYLCASSRRAASPGHNEQFFGPGTRLTVL.

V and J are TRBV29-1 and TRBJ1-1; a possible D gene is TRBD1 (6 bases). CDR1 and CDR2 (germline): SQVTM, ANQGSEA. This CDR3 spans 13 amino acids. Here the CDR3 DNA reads TGCAGAGCCGCTAGGGGGGGGTACACTGAAGCTTTCTTT. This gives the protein CRAARGGYTEAFF.

The CDR3: CATSTGGQGNEKLFF. In nucleotides, the CDR3 is TGTGCCACCAGTACCGGAGGACAGGGCAATGAAAAACTGTTTTTT. V gene TRBV15 combines with J gene TRBJ1-4; TRBD1 matches at 8 bases. Looked up from germline, CDR1 is LNHNV and CDR2 is YYDKDF (reference sequence). Germline trimming cut 6 bases from V and 5 bases from J; bases unmatched to any gene: 8. The CDR3 covers 15 residues.

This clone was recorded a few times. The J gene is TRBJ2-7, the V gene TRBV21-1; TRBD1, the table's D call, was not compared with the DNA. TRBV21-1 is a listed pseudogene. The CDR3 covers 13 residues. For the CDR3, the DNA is TGTGCCAGCAGCTTCGTGAGGGACAACGAGCAGTACTTC. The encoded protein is CASSFVRDNEQYF.

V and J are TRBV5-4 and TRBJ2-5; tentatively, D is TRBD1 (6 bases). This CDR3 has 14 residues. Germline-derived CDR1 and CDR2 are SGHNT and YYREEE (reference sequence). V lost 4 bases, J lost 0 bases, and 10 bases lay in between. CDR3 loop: CASSLGTHQETQYF. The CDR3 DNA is TGTGCCAGCAGCCTCGGGACACACCAAGAGACCCAGTACTTC.

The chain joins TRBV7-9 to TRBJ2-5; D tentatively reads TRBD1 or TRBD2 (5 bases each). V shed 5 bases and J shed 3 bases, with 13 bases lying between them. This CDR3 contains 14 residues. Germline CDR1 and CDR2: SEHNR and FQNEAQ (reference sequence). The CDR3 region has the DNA TGTGCCAGCAGCCTCGGGGCAATAAAAGAGACCCAGTACTTC. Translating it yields CASSLGAIKETQYF.

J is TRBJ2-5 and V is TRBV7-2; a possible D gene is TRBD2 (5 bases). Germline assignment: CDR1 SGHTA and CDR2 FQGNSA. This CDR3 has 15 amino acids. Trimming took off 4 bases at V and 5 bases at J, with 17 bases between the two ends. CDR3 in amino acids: CASSSRFPTGETQYF. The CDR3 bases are TGTGCCAGCAGCTCACGGTTCCCGACGGGGGAGACCCAGTACTTC.

The CDR3 coding sequence is TGTGCCAGCAGCTTAGGGGGACAGGGGAAGTCGTATGGCTACACCTTC. Residues: CASSLGGQGKSYGYTF. The rearrangement links TRBV7-2 to TRBJ1-2; 10 bases map to TRBD1. The germline CDR1 and CDR2 sequences are SGHTA and FQGNSA. V trimming: 1 base; J trimming: 5 bases; junction bases outside the gene matches: 7. The CDR3 extends over 16 amino acids.

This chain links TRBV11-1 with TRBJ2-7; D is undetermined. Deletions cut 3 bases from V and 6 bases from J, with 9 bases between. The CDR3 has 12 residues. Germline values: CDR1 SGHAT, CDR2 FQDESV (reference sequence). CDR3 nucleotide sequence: TGTGCCAGCAGCTTCAGCAGACGCGAGCAGTACTTC. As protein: CASSFSRREQYF.

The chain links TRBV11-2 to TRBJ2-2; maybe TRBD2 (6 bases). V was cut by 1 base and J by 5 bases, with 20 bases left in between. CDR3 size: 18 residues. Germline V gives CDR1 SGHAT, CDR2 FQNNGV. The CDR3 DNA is TGTGCCAGCAGCTTAGTTCCCGCGGGGTCAGGAGGTACCGGGGAGCTGTTTTTT. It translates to CASSLVPAGSGGTGELFF.

This chain's CDR3 is CASSILGDYEQYF. CDR3 DNA sequence: TGTGCCAGTAGTATTTTAGGGGATTACGAGCAGTACTTC. The chain uses TRBV19 and TRBJ2-7; weak D call: TRBD1 (5 bases). This CDR3 has 13 residues. Trimming took 3 bases from V and 4 from J, leaving 10 bases between them. Germline CDR1 LNHDA, CDR2 SQIVND (reference sequence).

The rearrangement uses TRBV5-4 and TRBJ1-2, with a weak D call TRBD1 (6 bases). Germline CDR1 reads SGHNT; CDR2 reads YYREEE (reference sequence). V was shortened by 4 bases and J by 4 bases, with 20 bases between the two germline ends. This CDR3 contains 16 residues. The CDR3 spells CASSPGTSSGPYGYTF. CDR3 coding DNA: TGTGCCAGCAGCCCCGGGACAAGCAGCGGACCCTATGGCTACACCTTC.

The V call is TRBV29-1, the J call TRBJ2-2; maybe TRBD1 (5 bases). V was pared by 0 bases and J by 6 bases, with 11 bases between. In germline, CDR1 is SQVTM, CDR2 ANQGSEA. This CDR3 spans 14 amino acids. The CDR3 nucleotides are TGCAGCGTTGAAGACCAACTGGGGCCCGGGGAGCTGTTTTTT. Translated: CSVEDQLGPGELFF.

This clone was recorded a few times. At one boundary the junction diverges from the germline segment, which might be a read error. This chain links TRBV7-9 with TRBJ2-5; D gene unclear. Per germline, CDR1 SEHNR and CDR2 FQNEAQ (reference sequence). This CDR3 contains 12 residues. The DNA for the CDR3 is TGTGCCAGCAGCTTCCCCCAACAGACCCAGTACTTC. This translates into CASSFPQQTQYF.

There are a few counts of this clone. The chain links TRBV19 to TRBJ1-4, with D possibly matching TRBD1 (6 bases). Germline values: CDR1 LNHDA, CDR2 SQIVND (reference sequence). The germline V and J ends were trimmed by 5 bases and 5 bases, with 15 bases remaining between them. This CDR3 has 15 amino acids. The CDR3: CASSAGTIGNEKLFF. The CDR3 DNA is TGTGCCAGTAGTGCAGGGACAATTGGGAATGAAAAACTGTTTTTT.

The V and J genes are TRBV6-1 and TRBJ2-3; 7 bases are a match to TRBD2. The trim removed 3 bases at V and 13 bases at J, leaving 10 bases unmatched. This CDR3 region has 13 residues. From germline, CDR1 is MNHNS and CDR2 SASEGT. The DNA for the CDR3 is TGTGCCAGCAGTGAGGGAGGGAGTTCTCTGGAGTATTTT. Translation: CASSEGGSSLEYF.

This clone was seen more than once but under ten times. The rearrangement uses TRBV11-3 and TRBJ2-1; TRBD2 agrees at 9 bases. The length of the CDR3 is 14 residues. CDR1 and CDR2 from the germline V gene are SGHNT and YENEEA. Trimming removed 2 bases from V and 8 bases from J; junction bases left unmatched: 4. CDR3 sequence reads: CASSLQAGGHEQFF. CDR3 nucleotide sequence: TGTGCCAGCAGCTTACAAGCGGGGGGACATGAGCAGTTCTTC.

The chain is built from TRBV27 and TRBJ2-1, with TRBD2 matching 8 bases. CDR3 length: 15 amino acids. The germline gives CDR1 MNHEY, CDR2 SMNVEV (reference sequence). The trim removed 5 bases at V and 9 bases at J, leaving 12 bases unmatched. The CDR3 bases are TGTGCCAGCAGTCTGCTGGCGGGGGGACGTGGTGAGCAGTTCTTC. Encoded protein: CASSLLAGGRGEQFF.

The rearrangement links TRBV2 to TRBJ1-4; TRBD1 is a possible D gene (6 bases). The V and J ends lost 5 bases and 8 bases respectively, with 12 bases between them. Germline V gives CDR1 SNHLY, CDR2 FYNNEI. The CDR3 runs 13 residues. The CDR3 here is CASSPQGREKLFF. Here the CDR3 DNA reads TGTGCCAGCAGTCCTCAGGGGCGGGAAAAACTGTTTTTT.

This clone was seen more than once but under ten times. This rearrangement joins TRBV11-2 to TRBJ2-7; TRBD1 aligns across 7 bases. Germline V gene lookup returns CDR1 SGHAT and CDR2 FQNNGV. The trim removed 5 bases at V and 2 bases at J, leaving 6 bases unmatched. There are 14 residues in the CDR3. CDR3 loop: CASSIQQGAYEQYF. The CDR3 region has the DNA TGTGCCAGCAGCATACAGCAGGGGGCCTACGAGCAGTACTTC.

The CDR3 loop is CASSLVGGKQETQYF. The DNA for the CDR3 is TGTGCCAGCAGCTTGGTTGGGGGGAAACAAGAGACCCAGTACTTC. The chain recombines TRBV5-4 with TRBJ2-5; maybe TRBD2 (6 bases). The CDR3 is 15 residues long. The V and J ends lost 0 bases and 2 bases respectively, with 11 bases between them. The germline CDR1 and CDR2 sequences are SGHNT and YYREEE (reference sequence).

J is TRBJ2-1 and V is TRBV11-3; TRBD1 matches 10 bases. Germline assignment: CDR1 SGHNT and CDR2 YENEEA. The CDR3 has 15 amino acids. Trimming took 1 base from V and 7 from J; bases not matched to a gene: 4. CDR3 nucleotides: TGTGCCAGCAGCTTAGGGGAGGACAGGGGGAATGAGCAGTTCTTC. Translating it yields CASSLGEDRGNEQFF.